The 17 T cell receptor beta chains reported below all come from one sample, sequenced in a study of blood T cell repertoires in COVID-19. Only in-frame clones appear in the TCRdb table, and some are missing; sequencing was by immunoSEQ multiplex PCR. This sample has about 140,000 clones; around four fifths occur once, and the top ten carry roughly 1.6%. The sample was peripheral blood. The receptor source for this set is a human donor in a cohort sampled during active COVID-19.

The rearrangement links TRBV9 to TRBJ2-7; 8 bases align to TRBD1. The CDR3 spans 15 residues. J was trimmed by 7 bases and V by 0 bases; bases with no gene match: 9. Germline CDR1 and CDR2: SGDLS and YYNGEE. CDR3 nucleotides: TGTGCCAGCAGCGTAGGGACAGGGTCCGTAGGGGAGCAGTACTTC. It encodes CASSVGTGSVGEQYF.

This chain connects TRBV11-1 to TRBJ2-7; 7 bases are a match to TRBD1. CDR3 size: 15 residues. Losses at the gene ends were 1 base for V and 3 bases for J; bases not matched to a gene: 6. Germline lookup yields CDR1 SGHAT and CDR2 FQDESV (reference sequence). This CDR3 is CASSLDPGGRYEQYF. The CDR3 region has the DNA TGTGCCAGCAGCTTAGACCCAGGGGGTCGCTACGAGCAGTACTTC.

The gene calls are TRBV28 and TRBJ2-1; no reliable D call. Between the trimmed V and J ends, which lost 6 bases and 0 bases, there was a span of 6 bases. The CDR3 runs 13 residues. The germline V gene has CDR1 MDHEN and CDR2 SYDVKM. The CDR3 DNA sequence: TGTGCCAGCAGCATCCCCTCCTACAATGAGCAGTTCTTC. Its translation is CASSIPSYNEQFF. The full variable domain, with the rest looked up from reference TRBV28 and TRBJ2-1, is DVKVTQSSRYLVKRTGEKVFLECVQDMDHENMFWYRQDPGLGLRLIYFSYDVKMKEKGDIPEGYSVSREKKERFSLILESASTNQTSMYLCASSIPSYNEQFFGPGTRLTVL.

V and J are TRBV7-3 and TRBJ2-5; TRBD1 matches at 7 bases. Germline loops: CDR1 SGHTA, CDR2 FQGTGA. V shed 4 bases, J shed 2 bases, and the junction held 10 bases outside the gene matches. This CDR3 region has 16 residues. The CDR3 loop reads CASSSRPGQRQETQYF. CDR3 nucleotides: TGTGCCAGCAGCTCAAGACCGGGACAGCGGCAAGAGACCCAGTACTTC. The complete variable domain, with remaining parts taken from reference TRBV7-3 and TRBJ2-5, reads GAGVSQTPSNKVTEKGKYVELRCDPISGHTALYWYRQSLGQGPEFLIYFQGTGAADDSGLPNDRFFAVRPEGSVSTLKIQRTERGDSAVYLCASSSRPGQRQETQYFGPGTRLLVL.

Concerning this clone: This specimen includes other DNA sequences encoding the same CDR3. V and J are TRBV9 and TRBJ2-5, with 12 bases matching TRBD2. Germline trimming cut 5 bases from V and 4 bases from J; bases unmatched to any gene: 3. The CDR3 runs 14 residues. Germline loops: CDR1 SGDLS, CDR2 YYNGEE. CDR3 residues: CASSAGLAGETQYF. The DNA of the CDR3 is TGTGCCAGCAGTGCGGGACTAGCGGGAGAGACCCAGTACTTC. Supplemented by reference TRBV9 and TRBJ2-5, the full variable domain reads DSGVTQTPKHLITATGQRVTLRCSPRSGDLSVYWYQQSLDQGLQFLIQYYNGEERAKGNILERFSAQQFPDLHSELNLSSLELGDSALYFCASSAGLAGETQYFGPGTRLLVL.

The CDR3, as DNA: TGTGCCAGCAGCCAACGGACTAGCGGCACCGGGGAGCTGTTTTTT. Translating it yields CASSQRTSGTGELFF. This chain links TRBV14 with TRBJ2-2; 10 nucleotides agree with TRBD2. The length of the CDR3 is 15 residues. Germline values: CDR1 SGHDN, CDR2 FVKESK. Trimming removed 2 bases from V and 4 bases from J; junction bases left unmatched: 1.

The chain links TRBV5-6 to TRBJ2-3; 8 nucleotides agree with TRBD1. Looked up from germline, CDR1 is SGHDT and CDR2 is YYEEEE. This CDR3 comprises 16 residues. Unmatched junction bases numbered 6, after V lost 0 bases and J lost 3 bases. CDR3 DNA: TGTGCCAGCAGCTTGGCTGGACAGGGAGTGACAGATACGCAGTATTTT. Translation gives CASSLAGQGVTDTQYF.

This clone showed up just a few times. The DNA of the CDR3 is TGCGCCAGCAGCCAAGTCGGGCGGGGGGGAGTCCCAGGCACAGATACGCAGTATTTT. It specifies CASSQVGRGGVPGTDTQYF. The chain joins TRBV4-1 to TRBJ2-3, with TRBD2 matching 9 bases. Germline values: CDR1 MGHRA, CDR2 YSYEKL. Trimming cost V 1 base and J 1 base; bases outside gene matches: 12. This CDR3 has 19 residues.

This sequence joins TRBV19 and TRBJ1-2, with D maybe TRBD1 (6 bases). This CDR3 is 18 amino acids long. Germline lookup yields CDR1 LNHDA and CDR2 SQIVND (reference sequence). Between the trimmed V and J ends, which lost 5 bases and 0 bases, there was a span of 22 bases. The CDR3 spells CASSAGPTGEKTNYGYTF. CDR3 sequence (DNA): TGTGCCAGTAGTGCCGGTCCGACAGGAGAAAAGACTAACTATGGCTACACCTTC. The variable domain in full, completed from reference TRBV19 and TRBJ1-2, reads DGGITQSPKYLFRKEGQNVTLSCEQNLNHDAMYWYRQDPGQGLRLIYYSQIVNDFQKGDIAEGYSVSREKKESFPLTVTSAQKNPTAFYLCASSAGPTGEKTNYGYTFGSGTRLTVV.

The count of this clone is one. The rearrangement uses TRBV7-2 and TRBJ2-3; D remains unclear. Germline V lookup: CDR1 SGHTA, CDR2 FQGNSA. This CDR3 region has 18 residues. V was pared by 2 bases and J by 5 bases, with 23 bases between. CDR3 coding DNA: TGTGCCAGCAGCTTATTAACTCCCGGTTCCCCTAGTGGAGATACGCAGTATTTT. Its protein is CASSLLTPGSPSGDTQYF.

This clone was seen only a few times. The rearrangement joins TRBV19 to TRBJ1-1; 9 nucleotides line up with TRBD1. In germline, CDR1 is LNHDA, CDR2 SQIVND (reference sequence). The CDR3 contains 14 residues. The J segment lost 3 bases and the V segment lost 3 bases, leaving 2 bases of the junction unmatched. CDR3 coding DNA: TGTGCCAGTAGTATGAGGACAGGGGACACTGAAGCTTTCTTT. It specifies CASSMRTGDTEAFF. Full variable domain (rest looked up from reference TRBV19 and TRBJ1-1): DGGITQSPKYLFRKEGQNVTLSCEQNLNHDAMYWYRQDPGQGLRLIYYSQIVNDFQKGDIAEGYSVSREKKESFPLTVTSAQKNPTAFYLCASSMRTGDTEAFFGQGTRLTVV.

The chain joins TRBV3-1 (or the pseudogene TRBV3-2) to TRBJ2-5; 14 bases are a match to TRBD2. Germline V gene data show CDR1 as LGHDT and CDR2 as YNNKEL (reference sequence). The CDR3 sequence is 17 residues long. V shed 3 bases, J shed 5 bases, and the junction held 8 bases outside the gene matches. CDR3 protein: CASSQGLAGDLRETQYF. For the CDR3, the DNA is TGTGCCAGCAGCCAGGGACTAGCGGGGGACCTGAGGGAGACCCAGTACTTC.

This sequence joins TRBV6-1 and TRBJ2-3; D perhaps matches TRBD1 (5 bases). Trimming took 2 bases from V and 0 from J, leaving 6 bases between them. The germline V gene has CDR1 MNHNS and CDR2 SASEGT. This CDR3 is built from 14 residues. The CDR3 sequence: CASSEQGSTDTQYF. In DNA form, the CDR3 reads TGTGCCAGCAGTGAACAGGGTAGCACAGATACGCAGTATTTT.

The chain has TRBV2 and TRBJ1-6; 10 bases map to TRBD1. This CDR3 comprises 13 residues. CDR1 is SNHLY, CDR2 FYNNEI, per germline. V was pared by 8 bases and J by 9 bases, with 4 bases of the junction left unmatched. DNA of the CDR3: TGTGCCAGCGCCGGACAGGGGGGTTCACCCCTCCACTTT. Its translation is CASAGQGGSPLHF.

The chain joins TRBV19 to TRBJ1-3, with D uncertain. Trimming pared 5 bases from V and 1 base from J, leaving 9 bases between. The CDR3 consists of 14 residues. The germline V gene encodes CDR1 LNHDA and CDR2 SQIVND (reference sequence). The CDR3 spells CASSSPGSGNTIYF. In DNA form, the CDR3 reads TGTGCCAGTAGTTCCCCGGGGTCTGGAAACACCATATATTTT.

V usage is TRBV19 and J usage is TRBJ2-1, with 9 bases matching TRBD2. CDR1 is LNHDA and CDR2 is SQIVND in the germline V gene (reference sequence). This CDR3 has 15 amino acids. With 6 bases clipped from V and 8 bases from J, the junction kept 11 bases outside the gene matches. The CDR3 bases are TGTGCCAGTAGGGGCGGGTTAGCGGGAGTGGATGAGCAGTTCTTC. Its translation is CASRGGLAGVDEQFF.

The rearrangement links TRBV7-3 to TRBJ2-1, with 8 bases identical to TRBD2. The junction had 10 bases not matched to a gene; V was cut back by 5 bases and J by 4 bases. Germline V gene data show CDR1 as SGHTA and CDR2 as FQGTGA. The CDR3 consists of 16 residues. Here the CDR3 reads CASSLAGTRGYNEQFF. CDR3 coding DNA: TGTGCCAGCAGCCTAGCCGGGACTAGGGGTTACAATGAGCAGTTCTTC.